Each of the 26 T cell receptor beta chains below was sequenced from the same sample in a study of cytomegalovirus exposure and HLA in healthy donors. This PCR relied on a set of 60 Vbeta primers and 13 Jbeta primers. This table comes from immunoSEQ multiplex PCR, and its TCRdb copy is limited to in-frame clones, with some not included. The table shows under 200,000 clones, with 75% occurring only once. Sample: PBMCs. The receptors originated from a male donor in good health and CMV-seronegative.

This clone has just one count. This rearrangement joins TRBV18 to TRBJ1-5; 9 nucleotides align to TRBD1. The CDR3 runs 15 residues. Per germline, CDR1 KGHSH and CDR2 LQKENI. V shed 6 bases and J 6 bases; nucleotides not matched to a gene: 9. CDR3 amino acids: CASSADRGGGQPQHF. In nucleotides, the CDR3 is TGTGCCAGCTCCGCGGACAGGGGTGGAGGTCAGCCCCAGCATTTT. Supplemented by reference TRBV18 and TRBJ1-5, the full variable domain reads NAGVMQNPRHLVRRRGQEARLRCSPMKGHSHVYWYRQLPEEGLKFMVYLQKENIIDESGMPKERFSAEFPKEGPSILRIQQVVRGDSAAYFCASSADRGGGQPQHFGDGTRLSIL.

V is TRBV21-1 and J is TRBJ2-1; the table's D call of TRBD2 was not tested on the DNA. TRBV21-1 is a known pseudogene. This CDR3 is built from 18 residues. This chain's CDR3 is CASSKAWTYFSSYNEQFF. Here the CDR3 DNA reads TGTGCCAGCAGCAAAGCTTGGACTTACTTTAGCTCCTACAATGAGCAGTTCTTC.

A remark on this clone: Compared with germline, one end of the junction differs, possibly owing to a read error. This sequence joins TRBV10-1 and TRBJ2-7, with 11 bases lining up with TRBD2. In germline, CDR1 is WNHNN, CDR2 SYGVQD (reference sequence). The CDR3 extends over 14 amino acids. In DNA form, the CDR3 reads TGCGCCGGCAGACTAGCGGGACCTAACTACGAGCAGTACTTC. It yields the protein CAGRLAGPNYEQYF.

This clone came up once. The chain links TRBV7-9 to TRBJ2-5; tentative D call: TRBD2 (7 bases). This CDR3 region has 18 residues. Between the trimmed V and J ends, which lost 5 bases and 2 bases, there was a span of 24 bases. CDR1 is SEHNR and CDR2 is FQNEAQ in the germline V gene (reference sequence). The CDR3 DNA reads TGTGCCAGCAGCGTCTCGGGGGGCCGGTTTTCGGGGCAAGAGACCCAGTACTTC. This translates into CASSVSGGRFSGQETQYF. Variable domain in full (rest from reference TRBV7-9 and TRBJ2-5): DTGVSQNPRHKITKRGQNVTFRCDPISEHNRLYWYRQTLGQGPEFLTYFQNEAQLEKSRLLSDRFSAERPKGSFSTLEIQRTEQGDSAMYLCASSVSGGRFSGQETQYFGPGTRLLVL.

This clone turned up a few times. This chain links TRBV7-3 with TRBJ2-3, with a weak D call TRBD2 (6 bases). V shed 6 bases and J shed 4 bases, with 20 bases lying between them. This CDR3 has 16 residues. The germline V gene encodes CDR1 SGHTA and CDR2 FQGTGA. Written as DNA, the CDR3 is TGTGCCAGCAGTTTCTCCGCGGGGTACACTCCAGATACGCAGTATTTT. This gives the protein CASSFSAGYTPDTQYF.

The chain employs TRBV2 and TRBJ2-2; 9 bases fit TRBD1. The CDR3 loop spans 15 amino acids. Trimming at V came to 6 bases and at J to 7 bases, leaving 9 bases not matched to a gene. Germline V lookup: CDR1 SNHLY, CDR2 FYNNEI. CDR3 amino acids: CASRKEVTGGGELFF. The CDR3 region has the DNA TGTGCCAGCAGAAAAGAGGTGACAGGGGGCGGGGAGCTGTTTTTT.

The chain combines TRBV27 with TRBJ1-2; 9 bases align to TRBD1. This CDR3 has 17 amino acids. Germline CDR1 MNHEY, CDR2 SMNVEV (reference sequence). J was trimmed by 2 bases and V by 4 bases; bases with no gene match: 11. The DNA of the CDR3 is TGTGCCAGCAGTTATGACAGGGGGACCGATACCAACTATGGCTACACCTTC. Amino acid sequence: CASSYDRGTDTNYGYTF.

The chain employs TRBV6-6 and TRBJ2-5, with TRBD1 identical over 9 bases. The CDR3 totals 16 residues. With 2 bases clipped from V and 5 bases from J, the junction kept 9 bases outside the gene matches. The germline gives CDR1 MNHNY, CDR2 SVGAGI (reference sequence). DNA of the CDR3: TGTGCCAGCAGTTACCCGAGGGACAGGGTGAGGGAGACCCAGTACTTC. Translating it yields CASSYPRDRVRETQYF.

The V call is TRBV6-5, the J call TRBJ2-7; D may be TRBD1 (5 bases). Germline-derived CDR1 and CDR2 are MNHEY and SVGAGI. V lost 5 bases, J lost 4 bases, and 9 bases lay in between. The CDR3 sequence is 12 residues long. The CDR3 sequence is CASSRQGYEQYF. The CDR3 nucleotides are TGTGCCAGCAGTCGGCAGGGTTACGAGCAGTACTTC.

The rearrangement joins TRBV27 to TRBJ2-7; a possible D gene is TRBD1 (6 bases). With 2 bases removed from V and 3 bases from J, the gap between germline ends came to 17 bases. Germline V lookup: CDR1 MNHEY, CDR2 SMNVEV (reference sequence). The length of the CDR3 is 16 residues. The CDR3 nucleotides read TGTGCCAGCAGTTTACTCCCAGTCCCAGGGGACTACGAGCAGTACTTC. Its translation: CASSLLPVPGDYEQYF.

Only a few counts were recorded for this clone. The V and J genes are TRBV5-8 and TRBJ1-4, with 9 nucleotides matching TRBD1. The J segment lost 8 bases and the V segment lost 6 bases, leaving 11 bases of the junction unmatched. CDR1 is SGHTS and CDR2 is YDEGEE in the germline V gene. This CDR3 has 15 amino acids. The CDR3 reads CASTASGQGYEKLFF. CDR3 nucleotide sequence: TGTGCCAGCACCGCATCGGGACAGGGTTACGAAAAACTGTTTTTT.

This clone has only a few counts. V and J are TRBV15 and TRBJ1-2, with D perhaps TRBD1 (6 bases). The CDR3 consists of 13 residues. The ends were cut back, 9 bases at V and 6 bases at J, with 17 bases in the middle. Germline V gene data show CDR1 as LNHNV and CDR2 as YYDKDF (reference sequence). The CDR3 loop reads CATSATGEHGYTF. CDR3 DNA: TGTGCCACTAGTGCGACAGGCGAGCATGGCTACACCTTC.

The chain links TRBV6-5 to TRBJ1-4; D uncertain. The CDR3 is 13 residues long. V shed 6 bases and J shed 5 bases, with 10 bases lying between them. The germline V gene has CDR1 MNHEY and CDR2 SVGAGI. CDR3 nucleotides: TGTGCCAGCAGAAGGACGGGAAATGAAAAACTGTTTTTT. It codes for CASRRTGNEKLFF.

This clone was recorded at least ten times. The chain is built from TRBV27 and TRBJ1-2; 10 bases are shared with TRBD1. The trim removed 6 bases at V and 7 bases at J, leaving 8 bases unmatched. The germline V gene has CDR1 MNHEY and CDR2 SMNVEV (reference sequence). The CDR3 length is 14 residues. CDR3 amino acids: CASRLGQGIGGYTF. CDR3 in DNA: TGTGCCAGCAGGCTGGGACAGGGGATTGGTGGCTACACCTTC.

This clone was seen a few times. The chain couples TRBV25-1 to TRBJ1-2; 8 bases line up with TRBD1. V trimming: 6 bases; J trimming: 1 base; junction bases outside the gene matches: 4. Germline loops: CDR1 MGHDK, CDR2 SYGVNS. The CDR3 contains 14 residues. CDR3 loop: CASSHRGFNYGYTF. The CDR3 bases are TGTGCCAGCAGCCACAGGGGGTTTAACTATGGCTACACCTTC.

CDR3 in DNA: TGTGCCAGCGGACTCCTAACGGGACTAGACCATGAGCAGTTCTTC. It codes for CASGLLTGLDHEQFF. V is TRBV6-1 and J is TRBJ2-1; 8 bases align to TRBD2. J was trimmed by 8 bases and V by 8 bases; bases with no gene match: 14. Germline assignment: CDR1 MNHNS and CDR2 SASEGT. The CDR3 has 15 residues.

The CDR3 sequence is CSVETQMNTEAFF. In nucleotides, the CDR3 is TGCAGCGTTGAAACGCAGATGAACACTGAAGCTTTCTTT. The rearrangement links TRBV29-1 to TRBJ1-1; no definite D call. This CDR3 contains 13 residues. Germline CDR1 is SQVTM and CDR2 is ANQGSEA. Trimming removed 2 bases from V and 0 bases from J, with 7 bases in between.

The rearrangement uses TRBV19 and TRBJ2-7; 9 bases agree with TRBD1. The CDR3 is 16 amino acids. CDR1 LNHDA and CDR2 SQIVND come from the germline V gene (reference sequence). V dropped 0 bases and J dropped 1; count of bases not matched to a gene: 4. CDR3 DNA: TGTGCCAGTAGTATAGATGCCGGGACAGGGTCCTACGAGCAGTACTTC. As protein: CASSIDAGTGSYEQYF.

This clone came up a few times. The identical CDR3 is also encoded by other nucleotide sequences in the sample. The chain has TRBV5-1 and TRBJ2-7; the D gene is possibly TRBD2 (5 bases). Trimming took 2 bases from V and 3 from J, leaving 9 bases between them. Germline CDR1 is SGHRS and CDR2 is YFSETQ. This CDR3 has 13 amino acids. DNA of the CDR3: TGCGCCAGCAGCTTTTCGGGGAGCTACGAGCAGTACTTC. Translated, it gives CASSFSGSYEQYF. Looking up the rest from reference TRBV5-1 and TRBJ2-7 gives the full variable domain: KAGVTQTPRYLIKTRGQQVTLSCSPISGHRSVSWYQQTPGQGLQFLFEYFSETQRNKGNFPGRFSGRQFSNSRSEMNVSTLELGDSALYLCASSFSGSYEQYFGPGTRLTVT.

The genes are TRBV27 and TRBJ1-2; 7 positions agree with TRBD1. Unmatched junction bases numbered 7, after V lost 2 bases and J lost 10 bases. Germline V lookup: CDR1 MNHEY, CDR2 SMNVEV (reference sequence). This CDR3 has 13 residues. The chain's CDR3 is CASSLEGAFAYTF. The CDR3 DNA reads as TGTGCCAGCAGTTTAGAGGGGGCGTTTGCCTACACCTTC.

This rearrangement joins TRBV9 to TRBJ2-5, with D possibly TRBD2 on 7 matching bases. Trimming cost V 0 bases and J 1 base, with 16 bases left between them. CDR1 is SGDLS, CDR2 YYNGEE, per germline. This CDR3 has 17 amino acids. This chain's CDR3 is CASSVATGGGAQETQYF. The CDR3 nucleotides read TGTGCCAGCAGCGTAGCTACGGGGGGCGGGGCCCAAGAGACCCAGTACTTC.

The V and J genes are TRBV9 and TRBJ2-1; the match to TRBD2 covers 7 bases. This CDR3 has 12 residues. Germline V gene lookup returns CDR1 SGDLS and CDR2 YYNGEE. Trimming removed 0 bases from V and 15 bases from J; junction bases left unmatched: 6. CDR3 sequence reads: CASSVVGGPSFF. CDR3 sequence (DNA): TGTGCCAGCAGCGTAGTGGGAGGGCCTTCGTTCTTC.

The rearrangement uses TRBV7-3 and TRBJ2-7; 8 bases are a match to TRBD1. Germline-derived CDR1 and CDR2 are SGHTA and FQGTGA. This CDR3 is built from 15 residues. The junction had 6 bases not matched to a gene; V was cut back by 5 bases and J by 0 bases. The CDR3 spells CASSPGQVSSYEQYF. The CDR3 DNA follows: TGTGCCAGCAGCCCGGGACAGGTCAGCTCCTACGAGCAGTACTTC. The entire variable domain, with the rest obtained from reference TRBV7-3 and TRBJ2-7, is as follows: GAGVSQTPSNKVTEKGKYVELRCDPISGHTALYWYRQSLGQGPEFLIYFQGTGAADDSGLPNDRFFAVRPEGSVSTLKIQRTERGDSAVYLCASSPGQVSSYEQYFGPGTRLTVT.

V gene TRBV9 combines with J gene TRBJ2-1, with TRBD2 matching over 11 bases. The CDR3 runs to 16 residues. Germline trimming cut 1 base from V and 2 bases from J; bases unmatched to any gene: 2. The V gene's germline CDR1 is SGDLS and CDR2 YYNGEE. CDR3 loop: CASSVLLAGAYNEQFF. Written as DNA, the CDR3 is TGTGCCAGCAGCGTACTACTAGCGGGGGCCTACAATGAGCAGTTCTTC.

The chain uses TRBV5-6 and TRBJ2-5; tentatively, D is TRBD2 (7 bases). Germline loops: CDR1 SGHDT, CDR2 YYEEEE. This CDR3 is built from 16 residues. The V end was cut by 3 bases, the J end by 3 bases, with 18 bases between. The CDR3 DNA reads TGTGCCAGCAGCTCCACACCGGGGGGCGCTGAAGAGACCCAGTACTTC. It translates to CASSSTPGGAEETQYF.

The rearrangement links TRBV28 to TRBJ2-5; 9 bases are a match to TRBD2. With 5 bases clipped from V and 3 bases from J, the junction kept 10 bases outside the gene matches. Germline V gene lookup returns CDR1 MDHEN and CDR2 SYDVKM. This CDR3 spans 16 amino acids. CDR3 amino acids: CASSPPNPSGKETQYF. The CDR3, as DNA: TGTGCCAGCAGTCCACCCAATCCTAGCGGGAAAGAGACCCAGTACTTC.